These 23 T cell receptor beta chains were all obtained from the same sample, sequenced in a study of human T cells and chemical hapten exposure (dated by TCRdb to the early 2020s). The library relied on RACE. The data were produced on a NextSeq 500. The public reads were reprocessed in TCRdb via fastp at Q25 and MiXCR, keeping in-frame beta chains. Identical CDR3 protein sequences are pooled into one entry, listed with their most common genes and DNA. The sample table records about 160,000 distinct CDR3 sequences; roughly 25% of these occur just once. Under 2.5% of the sample lies in the top ten. Explained via the paper, the time point label denotes: patch test 3, about 24 weeks after DPC sensitization. The sample's treatment or condition label, in plain terms: therapeutic diphenylcyclopropenone sensitization with weekly scalp DPC. The sequenced sample was whole blood, obtained in connection with sensitization to the hapten diphenylcyclopropenone (DPC). The receptors come from a woman aged 18-30 years with alopecia areata. Some clones in this sample may be carry-over from other donors' samples.

The table lists this clonotype with a count of one. This chain links TRBV24-1 with TRBJ2-3, with 8 positions matching TRBD2. Unmatched junction bases numbered 9, after V lost 9 bases and J lost 2 bases. The CDR3 consists of 15 residues. Per germline, CDR1 KGHDR and CDR2 SFDVKD. The CDR3 DNA follows: TGTGCCACCGATAAGGCGGGGGGACCCACAGATACGCAGTATTTT. It yields the protein CATDKAGGPTDTQYF.

The V and J genes are TRBV6-5 and TRBJ2-1; D tentatively reads TRBD1 or TRBD2 (7 bases each). V was pared by 5 bases and J by 8 bases, with 13 bases between. The V gene's germline CDR1 is MNHEY and CDR2 SVGAGI. CDR3 length: 13 residues. This CDR3 reads CASSGRGRDEQFF. The CDR3 region has the DNA TGTGCCAGCAGTGGGAGGGGGCGAGATGAGCAGTTCTTC.

This chain joins TRBV20-1 and TRBJ2-2, with unresolved D. Trimming pared 0 bases from V and 1 base from J, leaving 9 bases between. The length of the CDR3 is 15 residues. CDR1 DFQATT and CDR2 SNEGSKA come from the germline V gene (reference sequence). The CDR3 DNA sequence: TGCAGTGCTAGAGAGATCTTTGGGAACACCGGGGAGCTGTTTTTT. Translating gives CSAREIFGNTGELFF.

The chain combines TRBV6-2 or TRBV6-3 with TRBJ1-6, with D possibly matching TRBD1 (5 bases). V gave up 0 bases and J gave up 0 bases, with 15 bases separating them. The CDR3 totals 19 residues. Germline V gene sequence: CDR1 MNHEY, CDR2 SVGEGT. The CDR3 sequence: CASSYSSRSDSSYNSPLHF. The CDR3 coding sequence is TGTGCCAGCAGTTACTCGTCCAGGTCCGACAGCTCCTATAATTCACCCCTCCACTTT.

V is TRBV6-2 or TRBV6-3 and J is TRBJ2-7, with 10 positions matching TRBD1. Trimming at V came to 6 bases and at J to 4 bases, leaving 6 bases not matched to a gene. In germline, CDR1 is MNHEY, CDR2 SVGEGT. The CDR3 has 14 amino acids. CDR3 nucleotides: TGTGCCAGCAGGCCCGGGACAGGGGTATACGAGCAGTACTTC. Protein product: CASRPGTGVYEQYF.

This chain links TRBV15 with TRBJ2-4; 9 bases are a match to TRBD2. V lost 0 bases, J lost 2 bases, and 5 bases stayed unmatched. Germline CDR1 and CDR2: LNHNV and YYDKDF (reference sequence). The CDR3 has 17 residues. The CDR3, as DNA: TGTGCCACCAGCAGAGATCTGAGCGGGGGGCCCAAAAACATTCAGTACTTC. As protein: CATSRDLSGGPKNIQYF.

The chain combines TRBV29-1 with TRBJ1-2, with 7 positions matching TRBD1. The CDR3 loop spans 14 amino acids. Germline lookup yields CDR1 SQVTM and CDR2 ANQGSEA. V shed 0 bases, J shed 12 bases, and the junction held 13 bases outside the gene matches. The CDR3 here is CSVEDLDRPERNTF. As DNA, the CDR3 is TGCAGCGTTGAAGACCTGGACAGGCCTGAGAGGAACACCTTC.

The chain has TRBV29-1 and TRBJ1-1; D perhaps matches TRBD1 (5 bases). Trimming cost V 7 bases and J 4 bases, with 22 bases left between them. The germline V gene has CDR1 SQVTM and CDR2 ANQGSEA. The CDR3 loop spans 15 amino acids. CDR3 in amino acids: CSAGTGSFLGTEAFF. Written as DNA, the CDR3 is TGCAGCGCCGGGACGGGGAGTTTCCTCGGCACTGAAGCTTTCTTT.

The rearrangement uses TRBV20-1 and TRBJ1-5, with a weak D call TRBD1 (5 bases). CDR1 DFQATT and CDR2 SNEGSKA come from the germline V gene (reference sequence). Deletions cut 2 bases from V and 3 bases from J, with 14 bases between. CDR3 size: 15 residues. The CDR3 here is CSARTGLSHNQPQHF. In DNA, the CDR3 is TGCAGTGCTAGAACGGGACTCTCCCACAATCAGCCCCAGCATTTT.

This chain links TRBV6-6 with TRBJ2-3, with a possible D match to TRBD1 (6 bases). From germline, CDR1 is MNHNY and CDR2 SVGAGI (reference sequence). The CDR3 totals 15 residues. Trimming took off 8 bases at V and 11 bases at J, with 26 bases between the two ends. This chain's CDR3 is CASRRLGATPTEQYF. Here the CDR3 DNA reads TGTGCCAGCCGTCGTCTGGGGGCTACCCCCACTGAGCAGTATTTT.

The chain uses TRBV20-1 and TRBJ2-7; D could derive from TRBD1 or TRBD2 (5 bases each). The CDR3 loop spans 13 amino acids. Trimming took 8 bases from V and 3 from J, leaving 17 bases between them. Germline CDR1 reads DFQATT; CDR2 reads SNEGSKA (reference sequence). In DNA form, the CDR3 reads TGCAGTCCCATGGGACGCAGGGACTACGAGCAGTACTTC. As protein: CSPMGRRDYEQYF.

The chain couples TRBV4-2 to TRBJ2-2; TRBD2 is a possible D gene (5 bases). V was trimmed by 4 bases and J by 4 bases, leaving 16 bases between them. The CDR3 sequence is 16 residues long. Germline-derived CDR1 and CDR2 are LGHNA and YNFKEQ. The CDR3 DNA reads as TGTGCCAGCAGCCCCCTGGGTAGCGCTGGCACCGGGGAGCTGTTTTTT. It specifies CASSPLGSAGTGELFF.

V is TRBV20-1 and J is TRBJ1-5, with a weak D call TRBD1 (5 bases). CDR1 is DFQATT, CDR2 SNEGSKA, per germline (reference sequence). The CDR3 has 15 residues. V was pared by 6 bases and J by 2 bases, with 17 bases between. CDR3 sequence (DNA): TGCAGTGCCCAGGACCTACGCAGGGGCAATCAGCCCCAGCATTTT. It yields the protein CSAQDLRRGNQPQHF.

In DNA form, the CDR3 reads TGTGCCAGCAGTGACCTACCCCGCAATTCACCCCTCCACTTT. This encodes CASSDLPRNSPLHF. The chain links TRBV25-1 to TRBJ1-6, with unresolved D. This CDR3 has 14 residues. Germline CDR1 MGHDK, CDR2 SYGVNS. Deletions cut 3 bases from V and 7 bases from J, with 10 bases between.

This clonotype has more than one count but fewer than ten. V gene TRBV28 combines with J gene TRBJ2-1, with D uncertain. Trimming stripped 6 bases from V and 0 bases from J, with 21 bases between. CDR3 size: 18 residues. Germline V gene data show CDR1 as MDHEN and CDR2 as SYDVKM. The CDR3 is CASRTPLLYQSSYNEQFF. The CDR3 region has the DNA TGTGCCAGCAGAACCCCTCTTTTGTACCAGAGCTCCTACAATGAGCAGTTCTTC. Full variable domain (rest looked up from reference TRBV28 and TRBJ2-1): DVKVTQSSRYLVKRTGEKVFLECVQDMDHENMFWYRQDPGLGLRLIYFSYDVKMKEKGDIPEGYSVSREKKERFSLILESASTNQTSMYLCASRTPLLYQSSYNEQFFGPGTRLTVL.

This clonotype has only a few counts. The chain joins TRBV29-1 to TRBJ2-7; tentative D call: TRBD1 (6 bases). With 2 bases removed from V and 3 bases from J, the gap between germline ends came to 11 bases. Germline V gene data show CDR1 as SQVTM and CDR2 as ANQGSEA. The CDR3 loop spans 13 amino acids. The CDR3 nucleotides are TGCAGCGTTGAAACTGGACAGAGCTACGAGCAGTACTTC. Its translation is CSVETGQSYEQYF.

This clonotype was seen repeatedly, ten times or more. The chain recombines TRBV18 with TRBJ2-4; no firm D call. CDR1 is KGHSH and CDR2 is LQKENI in the germline V gene. With 2 bases removed from V and 8 bases from J, the gap between germline ends came to 7 bases. The length of the CDR3 is 12 residues. CDR3 amino acids: CASSPSRDIQYF. In nucleotides, the CDR3 is TGTGCCAGCTCACCATCTCGGGACATTCAGTACTTC.

This clonotype was seen a handful of times. This chain uses TRBV29-1 with TRBJ1-2; TRBD1 matches at 8 bases. The germline V gene has CDR1 SQVTM and CDR2 ANQGSEA. V lost 1 base to trimming and J lost 8 bases; unmatched junction nucleotides: 3. The length of the CDR3 is 12 residues. The CDR3 coding sequence is TGCAGCGTTGAAGTTACAGGGGGAGGCTACACCTTC. Its translation: CSVEVTGGGYTF.

There are a few counts of this clonotype. The chain joins TRBV7-2 to TRBJ2-7, with TRBD2 identical over 7 bases. The length of the CDR3 is 13 residues. V trimming: 1 base; J trimming: 4 bases; junction bases outside the gene matches: 1. Per the germline V gene, CDR1 is SGHTA and CDR2 is FQGNSA. This chain's CDR3 is CASSLEAGYEQYF. The CDR3, as DNA: TGTGCCAGCAGCTTAGAAGCGGGGTACGAGCAGTACTTC.

This clonotype was recorded a few times. The chain uses TRBV20-1 and TRBJ2-7; no definite D call. CDR3 length equals 10 residues. Trimming took 3 bases from V and 4 from J, leaving 4 bases between them. Germline V gene sequence: CDR1 DFQATT, CDR2 SNEGSKA (reference sequence). CDR3 sequence reads: CSASEYEQYF. DNA for the CDR3: TGCAGTGCTAGTGAATACGAGCAGTACTTC.

This clonotype was seen more than once but under ten times. The chain is built from TRBV29-1 and TRBJ1-1; D is unresolved. CDR1 and CDR2 from the germline V gene are SQVTM and ANQGSEA. The CDR3 covers 14 residues. Trimming shortened V by 1 base and J by 0 bases, and 9 bases separated the two germline ends. For the CDR3, the DNA is TGCAGCGTTGAAGGTCAAACAATGAACACTGAAGCTTTCTTT. Encoded protein: CSVEGQTMNTEAFF.

The sample holds a few counts of this clonotype. The chain is built from TRBV4-2 and TRBJ2-5; 12 nucleotides align to TRBD1. The germline V gene has CDR1 LGHNA and CDR2 YNFKEQ. The junction had 4 bases not matched to a gene; V was cut back by 1 base and J by 4 bases. The CDR3 spans 16 residues. The CDR3 DNA reads as TGTGCCAGCAGCCAAGGGAGGGGACAGGGGGCAGAGACCCAGTACTTC. Translated: CASSQGRGQGAETQYF.

This clonotype came up a few times. The V call is TRBV20-1, the J call TRBJ2-7, with 7 bases identical to TRBD2. Germline trimming cut 1 base from V and 2 bases from J; bases unmatched to any gene: 8. In germline, CDR1 is DFQATT, CDR2 SNEGSKA (reference sequence). The CDR3 spans 15 residues. CDR3 in DNA: TGCAGTGCTAGAGCAGAACGGGGGGTAACCTACGAGCAGTACTTC. Its protein is CSARAERGVTYEQYF.